Below, one T cell receptor (beta chain) is given with its context. Its antigen is not known. This sample stems from a study of beta chain features in type 1 diabetes. Investigators reverse transcribed all isolated RNA, so they sequenced expressed TCRB transcripts. The protocol was immunoSEQ multiplex PCR, while the TCRdb copy is restricted to in-frame clones and leaves out a portion. This repertoire shows more than 300,000 clones, 8% found once; its top ten account for less than 0.45%. Study outcomes and limitations: Cells that show high TCR expression could be over-represented by cDNA sequencing. Although PCR might favor shorter templates, it would do so equally in patients and controls.

Germline V lookup: CDR1 SGHNT, CDR2 YENEEA. Trimming took 5 bases from V and 7 from J; bases not matched to a gene: 5. This CDR3 has 14 residues. A single heparinised blood sample, averaging approximately 110 mL, was obtained per donor. The clonotype comes from a woman aged 18-30 years in good health. J is TRBJ2-1 and V is TRBV11-3; 10 nucleotides align to TRBD1. The sample was central memory CD4+ T cells from blood. This CDR3 is CASSRDRGRNEQFF. CDR3 nucleotide sequence: TGTGCCAGCAGCCGGGACAGGGGTCGGAATGAGCAGTTCTTC.